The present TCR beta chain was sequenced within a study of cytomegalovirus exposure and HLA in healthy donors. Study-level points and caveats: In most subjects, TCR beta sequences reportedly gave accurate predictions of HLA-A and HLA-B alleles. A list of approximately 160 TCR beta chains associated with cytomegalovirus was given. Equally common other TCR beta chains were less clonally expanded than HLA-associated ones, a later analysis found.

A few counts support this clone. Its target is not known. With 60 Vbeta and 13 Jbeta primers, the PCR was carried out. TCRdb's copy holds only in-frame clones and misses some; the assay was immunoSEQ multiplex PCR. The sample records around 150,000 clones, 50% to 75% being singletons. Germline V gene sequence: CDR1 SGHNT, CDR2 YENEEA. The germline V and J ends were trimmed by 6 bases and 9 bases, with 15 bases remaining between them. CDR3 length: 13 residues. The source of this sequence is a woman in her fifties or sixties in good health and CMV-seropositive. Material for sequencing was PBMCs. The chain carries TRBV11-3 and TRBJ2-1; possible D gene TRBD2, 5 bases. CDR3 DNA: TGTGCCAGCAGTGGGGTTGTCGCGGGTGAGCAGTTCTTC. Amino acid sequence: CASSGVVAGEQFF.